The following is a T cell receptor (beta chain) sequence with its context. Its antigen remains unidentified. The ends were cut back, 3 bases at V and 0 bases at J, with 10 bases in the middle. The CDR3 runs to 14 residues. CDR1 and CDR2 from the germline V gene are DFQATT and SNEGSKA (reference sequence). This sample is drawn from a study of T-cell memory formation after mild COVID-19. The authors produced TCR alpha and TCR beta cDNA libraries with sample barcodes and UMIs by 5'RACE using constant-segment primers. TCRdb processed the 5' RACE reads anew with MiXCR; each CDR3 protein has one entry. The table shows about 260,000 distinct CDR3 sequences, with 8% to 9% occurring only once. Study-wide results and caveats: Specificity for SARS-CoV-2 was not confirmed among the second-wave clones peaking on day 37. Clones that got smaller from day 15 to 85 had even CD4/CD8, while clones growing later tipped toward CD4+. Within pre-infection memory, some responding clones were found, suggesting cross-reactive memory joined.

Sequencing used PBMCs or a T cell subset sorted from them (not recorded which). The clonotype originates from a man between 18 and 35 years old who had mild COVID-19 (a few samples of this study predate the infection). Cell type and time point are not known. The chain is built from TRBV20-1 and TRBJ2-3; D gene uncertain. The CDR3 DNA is TGCAGTGCTAGCCAGGACGGGAGCACAGATACGCAGTATTTT. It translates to CSASQDGSTDTQYF.